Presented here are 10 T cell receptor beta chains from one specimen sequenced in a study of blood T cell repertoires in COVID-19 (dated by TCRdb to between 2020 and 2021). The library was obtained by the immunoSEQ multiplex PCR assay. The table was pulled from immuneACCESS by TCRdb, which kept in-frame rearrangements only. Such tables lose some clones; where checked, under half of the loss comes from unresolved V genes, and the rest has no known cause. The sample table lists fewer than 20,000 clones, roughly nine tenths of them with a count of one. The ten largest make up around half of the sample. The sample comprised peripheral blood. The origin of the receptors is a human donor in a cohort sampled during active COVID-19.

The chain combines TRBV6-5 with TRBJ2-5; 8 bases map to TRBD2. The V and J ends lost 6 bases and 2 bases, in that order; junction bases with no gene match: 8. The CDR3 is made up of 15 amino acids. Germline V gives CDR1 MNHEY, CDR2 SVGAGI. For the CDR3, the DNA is TGTGCCAGCAGGTCTCGGGGGGGCGGGCAAGAGACCCAGTACTTC. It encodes CASRSRGGGQETQYF.

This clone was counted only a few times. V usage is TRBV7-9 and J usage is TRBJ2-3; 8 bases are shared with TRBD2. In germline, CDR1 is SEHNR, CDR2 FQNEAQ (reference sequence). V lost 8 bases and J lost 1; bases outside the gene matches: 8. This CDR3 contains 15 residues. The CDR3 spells CASGRAGEGTDTQYF. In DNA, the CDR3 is TGTGCCAGCGGACGAGCGGGGGAGGGCACAGATACGCAGTATTTT. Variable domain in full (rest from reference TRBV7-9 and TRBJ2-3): DTGVSQNPRHKITKRGQNVTFRCDPISEHNRLYWYRQTLGQGPEFLTYFQNEAQLEKSRLLSDRFSAERPKGSFSTLEIQRTEQGDSAMYLCASGRAGEGTDTQYFGPGTRLTVL.

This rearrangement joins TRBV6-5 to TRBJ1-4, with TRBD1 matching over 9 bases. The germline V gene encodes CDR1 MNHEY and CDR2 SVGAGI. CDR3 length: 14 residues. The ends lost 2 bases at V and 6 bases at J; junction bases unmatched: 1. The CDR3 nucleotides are TGTGCCAGCAGTTACGGGACAGGGTATGAAAAACTGTTTTTT. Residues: CASSYGTGYEKLFF.

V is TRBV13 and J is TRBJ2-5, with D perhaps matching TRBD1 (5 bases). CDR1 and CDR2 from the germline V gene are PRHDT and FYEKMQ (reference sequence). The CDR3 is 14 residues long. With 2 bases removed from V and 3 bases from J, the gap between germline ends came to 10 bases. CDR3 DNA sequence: TGTGCCAGCAGCTTAATCGACAGAGAAGAGACCCAGTACTTC. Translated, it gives CASSLIDREETQYF.

The CDR3 DNA is TGTGCCAGCAGCATCAACAGGGGGCGAGCCTACGAGCAGTACTTC. This sequence encodes CASSINRGRAYEQYF. The genes are TRBV5-6 and TRBJ2-7, with TRBD1 matching 9 bases. CDR1 SGHDT and CDR2 YYEEEE come from the germline V gene. The trim removed 4 bases at V and 2 bases at J, leaving 7 bases unmatched. The CDR3 has 15 residues.

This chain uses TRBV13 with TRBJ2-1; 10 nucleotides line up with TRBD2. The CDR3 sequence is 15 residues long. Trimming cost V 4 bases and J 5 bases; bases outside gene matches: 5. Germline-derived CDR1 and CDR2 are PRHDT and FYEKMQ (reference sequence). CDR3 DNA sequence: TGTGCCAGCAGCTCTAGACTAGCGGGCCACAATGAGCAGTTCTTC. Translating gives CASSSRLAGHNEQFF. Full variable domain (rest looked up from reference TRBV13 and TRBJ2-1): AAGVIQSPRHLIKEKRETATLKCYPIPRHDTVYWYQQGPGQDPQFLISFYEKMQSDKGSIPDRFSAQQFSDYHSELNMSSLELGDSALYFCASSSRLAGHNEQFFGPGTRLTVL.

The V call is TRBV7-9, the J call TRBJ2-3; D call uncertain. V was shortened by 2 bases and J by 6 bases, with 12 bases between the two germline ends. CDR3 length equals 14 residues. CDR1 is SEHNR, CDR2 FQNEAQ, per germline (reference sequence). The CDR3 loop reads CASSLPERSDTQYF. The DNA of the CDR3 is TGTGCCAGCAGCTTACCCGAGAGATCCGATACGCAGTATTTT.

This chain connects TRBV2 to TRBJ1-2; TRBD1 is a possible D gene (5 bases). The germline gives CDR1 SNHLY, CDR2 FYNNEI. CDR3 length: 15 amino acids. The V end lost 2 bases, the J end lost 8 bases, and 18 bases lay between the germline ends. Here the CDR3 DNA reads TGTGCCAGCAGTGAACGTGGGGCTTCGGGGGAGGGCTACACCTTC. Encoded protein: CASSERGASGEGYTF.

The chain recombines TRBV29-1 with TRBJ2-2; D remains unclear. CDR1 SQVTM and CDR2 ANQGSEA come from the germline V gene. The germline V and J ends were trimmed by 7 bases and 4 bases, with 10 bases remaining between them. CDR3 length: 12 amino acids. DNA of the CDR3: TGCAGCGCTGGGCAGCCCACCGGGGAGCTGTTTTTT. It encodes CSAGQPTGELFF.

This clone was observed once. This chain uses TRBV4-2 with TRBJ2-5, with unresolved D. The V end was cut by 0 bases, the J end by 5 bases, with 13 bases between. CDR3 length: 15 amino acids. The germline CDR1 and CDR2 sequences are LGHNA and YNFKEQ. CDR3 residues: CASSQDYLSVETQYF. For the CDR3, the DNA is TGTGCCAGCAGCCAAGACTACTTGAGCGTGGAGACCCAGTACTTC.